A selection of T cell receptor beta chains follows, all from one sample in a study of cytomegalovirus exposure and HLA in healthy donors. Sequencing used immunoSEQ multiplex PCR; TCRdb keeps in-frame clones, though not all of them. The sample has about 180,000 clones, over 65% seen once; the top ten hold more than 3.5%. The specimen sequenced was PBMCs. The receptors shown here come from a woman aged 60-75 years in good health and CMV-seropositive. The CDR3 runs from the conserved cysteine through the conserved F or W.

j_call | v_call | cdr3_length | cdr3_aa
TRBJ2-5 | TRBV19 | 16 | CATTSGTRGPQETQYF
TRBJ2-3 | TRBV5-4 | 16 | CASSMWTSGTTDTQYF
TRBJ1-6 | TRBV7-9 | 16 | CASSFQGTGYNSPLHF
TRBJ1-1 | TRBV9 | 13 | CASSVTGNTEAFF
TRBJ1-1 | TRBV19 | 13 | CASSAAGGTEAFF
TRBJ2-5 | TRBV11-3 | 13 | CASSLETSGAQYF
TRBJ1-5 | TRBV6-6 | 14 | CASSGQARNQPQHF
TRBJ2-7 | TRBV9 | 14 | CASSVDSTIGEQYF
TRBJ2-5 | TRBV27 | 19 | CASSYDSGLAGVREETQYF
TRBJ2-1 | TRBV5-1 | 14 | CASSRDTTYNEQFF
TRBJ1-1 | TRBV6-1 | 16 | CASSEFLREGRSEAFF
TRBJ2-5 | TRBV28 | 15 | CASSLSGQGVETQYF
TRBJ2-5 | TRBV11-1 | 15 | CASSSWTGGQETQYF
TRBJ1-4 | TRBV4-3 | 15 | CASSQVGGSNEKLFF
TRBJ2-7 | TRBV9 | 15 | CASSEGTSGLRGQYF
TRBJ2-5 | TRBV27 | 13 | CASSIPGGETQYF
TRBJ1-1 | TRBV5-6 | 14 | CASSWGRGNTEAFF
TRBJ2-5 | TRBV6-1 | 13 | CASSDGRRETQYF
TRBJ2-1 | TRBV18 | 15 | CASSPGQGHLNEQFF
TRBJ2-5 | TRBV11-2 | 16 | CASSLGRGEYQETQYF
TRBJ1-2 | TRBV18 | 13 | CASSPQDSRGYTF
TRBJ2-5 | TRBV19 | 16 | CASSPLGLAGEETQYF
TRBJ2-7 | TRBV5-5 | 15 | CASSFERGLAGEQYF
TRBJ2-5 | TRBV27 | 13 | CASSFSREAVKDF
TRBJ1-5 | TRBV27 | 14 | CASSQTGTYQPQHF
TRBJ2-5 | TRBV7-9 | 14 | CASSSQGPGETQYF
- | TRBV2 | 15 | CASSDLLAGNYEQYF
TRBJ1-1 | TRBV30 | 10 | CAWGNRGGFF
TRBJ2-7 | TRBV9 | 13 | CASSGAPSYEQYF
TRBJ1-5 | TRBV29-1 | 16 | CSSAPQGLRSNQPQHF